The subject of this entry is one T cell receptor (beta chain). Antigen specificity is unknown. About 1.8 micrograms of genomic DNA came from cryopreserved PBMCs for TCR beta libraries. TCRdb keeps only in-frame clones here, not all; method: immunoSEQ multiplex PCR. The sample includes some 300,000 clones, roughly 80% of them seen just once. This entry is derived from a study of cytotoxic CD8 clonotypes in ibrutinib-treated CLL. Across the whole study: The study included roughly 10 relapsed/refractory and over 14 treatment-naive patients; 17 had IGHV unmutated disease. Whole-study findings and limits: Public clonotypes proved infrequent, and on treatment they shrank or remained steady.

Germline-derived CDR1 and CDR2 are MRHNA and SNTAGT. This CDR3 region has 16 residues. Between the trimmed V and J ends, which lost 0 bases and 3 bases, there was a span of 12 bases. This receptor was identified in a human donor with chronic lymphocytic leukemia. The starting material was PBMCs, obtained before ibrutinib treatment. The chain employs TRBV6-4 and TRBJ2-1; D possibly corresponds to TRBD2 (6 bases). The CDR3 sequence is CASSDSSGPDYNEQFF. DNA for the CDR3: TGTGCCAGCAGTGACTCCAGCGGGCCCGACTACAATGAGCAGTTCTTC.